This TCR beta chain was retrieved from a study of cytomegalovirus exposure and HLA in healthy donors. Study-wide results and caveats: Specificity of three CMV-associated chains for CMV antigens was verified in vitro. As a later analysis revealed, most CMV-associated TCR beta chains appeared HLA-restricted. Certain sequence variants were highly shared and formed a cluster, and this cluster was likely a sequencing artifact.

This clone was recorded once. Its target is not known. Vbeta (60) and Jbeta (13) primers were used in the PCR. Authors' analysis steps: Among the unique TCR beta chains that a later analysis counted, about 81 million in all, about 11 million were shared. Repertoires were generated with immunoSEQ multiplex PCR, while TCRdb's copy carries only in-frame clones and drops some. Clone size and V and J calls were adopted from that table, with D and trimming inferred from the DNA. The sample holds about 150,000 clones, around three quarters seen once. Sequenced sample: PBMCs. This clonotype originated in a man in his forties or fifties in good health and CMV-seropositive.

Here the CDR3 reads CASSMGTALQETQYF. The CDR3 region has the DNA TGTGCCAGCAGCATGGGGACAGCCCTACAAGAGACCCAGTACTTC. V and J are TRBV7-2 and TRBJ2-5, with 7 bases identical to TRBD1. The V segment lost 5 bases and the J segment 2 bases; nucleotides outside the gene matches: 8. CDR1 is SGHTA and CDR2 is FQGNSA in the germline V gene. CDR3 length: 15 residues.